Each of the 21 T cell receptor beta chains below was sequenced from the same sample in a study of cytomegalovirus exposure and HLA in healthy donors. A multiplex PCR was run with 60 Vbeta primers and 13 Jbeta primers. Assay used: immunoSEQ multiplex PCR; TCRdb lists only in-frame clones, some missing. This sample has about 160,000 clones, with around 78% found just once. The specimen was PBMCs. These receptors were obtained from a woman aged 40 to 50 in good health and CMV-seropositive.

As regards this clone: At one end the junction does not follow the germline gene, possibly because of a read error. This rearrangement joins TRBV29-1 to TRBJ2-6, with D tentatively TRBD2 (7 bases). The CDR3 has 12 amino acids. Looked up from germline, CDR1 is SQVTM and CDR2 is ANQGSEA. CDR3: CSAEAGANGLTF. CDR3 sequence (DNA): TGCAGCGCCGAGGCGGGGGCCAACGGCCTGACTTTC.

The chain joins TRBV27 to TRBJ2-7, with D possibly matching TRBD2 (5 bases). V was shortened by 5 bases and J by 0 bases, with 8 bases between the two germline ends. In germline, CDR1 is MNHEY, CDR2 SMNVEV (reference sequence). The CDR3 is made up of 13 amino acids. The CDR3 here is CASSPGSSYEQYF. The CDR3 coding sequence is TGTGCCAGCAGTCCTGGGAGCTCCTACGAGCAGTACTTC.

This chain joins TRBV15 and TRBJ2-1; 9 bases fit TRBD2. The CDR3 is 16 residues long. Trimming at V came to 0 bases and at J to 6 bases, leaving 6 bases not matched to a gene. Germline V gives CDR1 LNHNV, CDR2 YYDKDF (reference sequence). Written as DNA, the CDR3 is TGTGCCACCAGCAGAGATTTGGGCGGGGGGGCCAATGAGCAGTTCTTC. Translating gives CATSRDLGGGANEQFF.

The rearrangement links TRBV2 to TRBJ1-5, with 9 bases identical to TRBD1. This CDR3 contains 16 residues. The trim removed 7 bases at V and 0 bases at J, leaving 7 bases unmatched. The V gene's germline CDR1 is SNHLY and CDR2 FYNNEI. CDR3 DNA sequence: TGTGCCAGCACCCGAGACAGGGGGTATAGCAATCAGCCCCAGCATTTT. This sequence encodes CASTRDRGYSNQPQHF. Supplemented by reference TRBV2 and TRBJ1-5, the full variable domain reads EPEVTQTPSHQVTQMGQEVILRCVPISNHLYFYWYRQILGQKVEFLVSFYNNEISEKSEIFDDQFSVERPDGSNFTLKIRSTKLEDSAMYFCASTRDRGYSNQPQHFGDGTRLSIL.

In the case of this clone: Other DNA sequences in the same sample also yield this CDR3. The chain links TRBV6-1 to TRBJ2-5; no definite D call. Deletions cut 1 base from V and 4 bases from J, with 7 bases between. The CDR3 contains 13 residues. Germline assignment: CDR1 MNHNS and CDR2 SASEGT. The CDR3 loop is CASSEGGRETQYF. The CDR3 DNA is TGTGCCAGCAGTGAAGGAGGCAGAGAGACCCAGTACTTC.

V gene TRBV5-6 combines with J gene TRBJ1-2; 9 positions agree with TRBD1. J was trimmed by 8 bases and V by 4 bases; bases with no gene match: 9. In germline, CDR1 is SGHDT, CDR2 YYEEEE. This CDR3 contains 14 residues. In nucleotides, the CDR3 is TGTGCCAGCAGCGGGGACAGGGCGGCTAACGGCTACACCTTC. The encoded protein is CASSGDRAANGYTF.

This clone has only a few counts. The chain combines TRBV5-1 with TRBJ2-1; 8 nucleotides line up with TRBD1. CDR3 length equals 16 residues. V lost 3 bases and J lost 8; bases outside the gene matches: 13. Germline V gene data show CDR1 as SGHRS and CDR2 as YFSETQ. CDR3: CASSWRPGQDFDEQFF. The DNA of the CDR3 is TGCGCCAGCAGCTGGAGGCCGGGACAGGATTTTGATGAGCAGTTCTTC.

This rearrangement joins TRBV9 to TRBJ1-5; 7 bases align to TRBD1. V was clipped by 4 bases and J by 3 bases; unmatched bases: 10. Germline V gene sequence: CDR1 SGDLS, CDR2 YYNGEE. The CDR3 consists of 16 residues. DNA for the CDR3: TGTGCCAGCAGCCCCGGAACACAGGGGCCCAATCAGCCCCAGCATTTT. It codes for CASSPGTQGPNQPQHF.

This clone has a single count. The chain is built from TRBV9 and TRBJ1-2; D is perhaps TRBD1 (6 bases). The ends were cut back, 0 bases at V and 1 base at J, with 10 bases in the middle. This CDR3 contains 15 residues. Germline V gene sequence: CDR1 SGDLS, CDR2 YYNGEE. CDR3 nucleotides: TGTGCCAGCAGCGTAGATTCAGGGGATAACTATGGCTACACCTTC. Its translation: CASSVDSGDNYGYTF.

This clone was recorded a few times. CDR3 in DNA: TGTGCCAGCTCACCAGGGACAGGGGGCACCGGGGAGCTGTTTTTT. It specifies CASSPGTGGTGELFF. The V gene is TRBV18, the J gene TRBJ2-2, with TRBD1 identical over 11 bases. Germline V lookup: CDR1 KGHSH, CDR2 LQKENI. V gave up 2 bases and J gave up 4 bases; unmatched junction bases: 0. The CDR3 runs 15 residues.

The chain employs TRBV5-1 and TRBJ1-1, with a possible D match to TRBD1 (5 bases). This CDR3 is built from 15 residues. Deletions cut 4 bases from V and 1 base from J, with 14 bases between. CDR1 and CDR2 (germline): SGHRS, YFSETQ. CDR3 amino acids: CASSPGVSPNTEAFF. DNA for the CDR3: TGCGCCAGCAGCCCGGGGGTGTCACCGAACACTGAAGCTTTCTTT.

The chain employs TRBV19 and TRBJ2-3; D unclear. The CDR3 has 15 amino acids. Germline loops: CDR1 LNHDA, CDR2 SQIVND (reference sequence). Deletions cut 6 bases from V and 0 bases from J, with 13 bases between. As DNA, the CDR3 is TGTGCCAGTAGCTTTAGTGTCAGGAGCACAGATACGCAGTATTTT. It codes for CASSFSVRSTDTQYF.

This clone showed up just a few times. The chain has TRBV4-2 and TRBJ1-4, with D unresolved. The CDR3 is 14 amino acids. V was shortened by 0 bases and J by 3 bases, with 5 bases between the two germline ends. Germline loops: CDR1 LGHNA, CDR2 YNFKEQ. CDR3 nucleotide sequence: TGTGCCAGCAGCCAAGAGAGATCTAATGAAAAACTGTTTTTT. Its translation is CASSQERSNEKLFF.

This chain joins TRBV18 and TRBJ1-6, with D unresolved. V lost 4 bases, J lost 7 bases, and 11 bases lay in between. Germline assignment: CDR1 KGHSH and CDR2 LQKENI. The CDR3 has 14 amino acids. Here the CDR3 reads CASSLSRENSPLHF. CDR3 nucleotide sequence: TGTGCCAGCTCACTCTCACGGGAAAATTCACCCCTCCACTTT.

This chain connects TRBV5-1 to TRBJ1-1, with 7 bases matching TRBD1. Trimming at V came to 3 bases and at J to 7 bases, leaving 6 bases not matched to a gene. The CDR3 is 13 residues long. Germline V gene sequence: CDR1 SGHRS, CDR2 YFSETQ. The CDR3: CASSYGTDIEAFF. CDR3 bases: TGCGCCAGCAGCTATGGGACAGATATTGAAGCTTTCTTT.

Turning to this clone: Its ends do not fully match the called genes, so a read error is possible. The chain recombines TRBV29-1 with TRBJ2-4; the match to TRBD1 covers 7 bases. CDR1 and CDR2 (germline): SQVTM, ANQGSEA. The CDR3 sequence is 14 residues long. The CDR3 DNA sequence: TGCAGCGTTGACCTGACAGGGACCAAAAACAGTCAGTACTTC. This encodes CSVDLTGTKNSQYF.

This chain's CDR3 is CASSSHSTLTLHF. CDR3 DNA: TGTGCCAGCAGTTCCCACAGTACATTGACCCTCCACTTT. This chain links TRBV27 with TRBJ1-6; D is unresolved. CDR3 length equals 13 residues. Trimming cost V 4 bases and J 14 bases, with 15 bases left between them. Germline V gene sequence: CDR1 MNHEY, CDR2 SMNVEV (reference sequence).

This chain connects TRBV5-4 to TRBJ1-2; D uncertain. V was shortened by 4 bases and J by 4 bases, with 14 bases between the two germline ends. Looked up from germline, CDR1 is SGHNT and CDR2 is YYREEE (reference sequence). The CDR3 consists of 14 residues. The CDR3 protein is CASSEGLEPYGYTF. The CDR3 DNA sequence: TGTGCCAGCAGCGAGGGTTTGGAGCCCTATGGCTACACCTTC.

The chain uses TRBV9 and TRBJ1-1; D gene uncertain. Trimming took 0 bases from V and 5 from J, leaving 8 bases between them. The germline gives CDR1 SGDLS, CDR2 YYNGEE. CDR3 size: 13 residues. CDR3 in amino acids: CASSVGGETEAFF. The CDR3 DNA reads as TGTGCCAGCAGCGTAGGCGGGGAGACTGAAGCTTTCTTT.

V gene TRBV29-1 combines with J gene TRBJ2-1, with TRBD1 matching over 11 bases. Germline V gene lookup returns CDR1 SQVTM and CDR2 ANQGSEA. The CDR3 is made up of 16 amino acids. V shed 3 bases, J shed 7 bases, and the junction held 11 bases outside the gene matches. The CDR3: CSVDGFGQGARNEQFF. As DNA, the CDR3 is TGCAGCGTTGATGGATTCGGACAGGGGGCAAGGAATGAGCAGTTCTTC.

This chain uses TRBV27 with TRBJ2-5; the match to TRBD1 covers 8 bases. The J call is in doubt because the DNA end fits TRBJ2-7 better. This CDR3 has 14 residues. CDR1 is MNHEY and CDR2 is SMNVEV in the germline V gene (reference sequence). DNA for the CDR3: TGTGCCAGCAGTTTAAGACAGGGGATCGACGAGCAGTACTTC. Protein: CASSLRQGIDEQYF.